The 10 T cell receptor beta chains below come from one sample, sequenced in a study of identical twins. Using its own MiXCR run on the 5' RACE reads, TCRdb lists one record per CDR3 protein. The repertoire has 700,000 to 950,000 distinct CDR3 sequences, 10% to 15% of them found once; the top ten carry about 1.5%. These records were also assigned to another study, of yellow fever vaccine responses in identical twins.

The sequenced material came from PBMCs. These receptors were collected from a woman aged 18-35 years in good health.

This clonotype has only a few counts. The chain joins TRBV6-1 to TRBJ1-2, with D tentatively TRBD1 (6 bases). There are 15 residues in the CDR3. CDR1 is MNHNS and CDR2 is SASEGT in the germline V gene. The V and J ends lost 3 bases and 8 bases respectively, with 19 bases between them. The CDR3 spells CASSDGGGTWEGYTF. CDR3 bases: TGTGCCAGCAGTGATGGAGGGGGGACCTGGGAAGGCTACACCTTC.

In the case of this clonotype: The junction departs from germline at one end; a sequencing error may be responsible. The chain couples TRBV10-3 to TRBJ1-1; D is undetermined. This CDR3 spans 11 amino acids. Germline V gives CDR1 ENHRY, CDR2 SYGVKD. This chain's CDR3 is CAIREYTEAFF. The CDR3 region has the DNA TGTGCCATCAGAGAGTACACTGAAGCTTTCTTT.

The J gene is TRBJ1-1, the V gene TRBV10-3; 9 bases align to TRBD1. Germline lookup yields CDR1 ENHRY and CDR2 SYGVKD. The CDR3 is made up of 16 amino acids. V gave up 3 bases and J gave up 4 bases; unmatched junction bases: 9. The CDR3 DNA is TGTGCCATCAGTGAACCCGGGACAGGGATAGGCACTGAAGCTTTCTTT. Translation gives CAISEPGTGIGTEAFF.

This clonotype was seen only a few times. This chain joins TRBV7-8 and TRBJ2-5; 8 positions match TRBD2. Germline V CDR1 and CDR2: SGHVS, FQNEAQ. V lost 2 bases, J lost 2 bases, and 10 bases stayed unmatched. CDR3 length: 17 residues. The CDR3 sequence is CASSLLKTSASQETQYF. The CDR3 bases are TGTGCCAGCAGCTTACTAAAGACTAGCGCCTCTCAAGAGACCCAGTACTTC.

This clonotype was seen more than once but under ten times. The V and J genes are TRBV5-8 and TRBJ2-7; 7 nucleotides line up with TRBD2. The CDR3 is made up of 15 amino acids. J gave up 6 bases and V 6 bases, and 15 bases lay outside the gene matches. The germline CDR1 and CDR2 sequences are SGHTS and YDEGEE. This chain's CDR3 is CASTLGRDYRGEQYV. In DNA form, the CDR3 reads TGTGCCAGCACCCTTGGGAGGGATTATCGGGGCGAGCAGTACGTC.

This clonotype has a handful of counts. V and J are TRBV20-1 and TRBJ2-4; the D call may be TRBD1 or TRBD2 (5 bases each). Trimming stripped 3 bases from V and 5 bases from J, with 14 bases between. This CDR3 contains 14 residues. Germline lookup yields CDR1 DFQATT and CDR2 SNEGSKA (reference sequence). In DNA, the CDR3 is TGCAGTGCTAGCCTCGGGGCGGATCAAAACATTCAGTACTTC. Amino acid sequence: CSASLGADQNIQYF.

V and J are TRBV5-1 and TRBJ2-7, with D maybe TRBD2 (6 bases). The germline gives CDR1 SGHRS, CDR2 YFSETQ. The CDR3 runs 14 residues. Trimming took off 6 bases at V and 2 bases at J, with 15 bases between the two ends. The CDR3: CASTLGGGPYEQYF. In DNA, the CDR3 is TGCGCCAGCACCCTTGGGGGAGGACCCTACGAGCAGTACTTC.

The rearrangement uses TRBV7-9 and TRBJ1-2; TRBD1 is a possible D gene (5 bases). CDR3 length: 15 residues. Germline CDR1 is SEHNR and CDR2 is FQNEAQ (reference sequence). Trimming cost V 1 base and J 3 bases, with 12 bases left between them. CDR3 protein: CASSLVSGGDYGYTF. The CDR3 DNA follows: TGTGCCAGCAGCTTAGTCTCGGGAGGGGACTATGGCTACACCTTC.

The table lists this clonotype with a few counts. This rearrangement joins TRBV3-1 to TRBJ2-7, with a possible D match to TRBD2 (6 bases). V lost 4 bases, J lost 2 bases, and 21 bases lay in between. Germline V gene lookup returns CDR1 LGHDT and CDR2 YNNKEL (reference sequence). The CDR3 contains 17 residues. This chain's CDR3 is CASSPAEGWGVAYEQYF. The CDR3 DNA follows: TGTGCCAGCAGCCCAGCCGAAGGGTGGGGGGTAGCCTACGAGCAGTACTTC.

The chain combines TRBV20-1 with TRBJ2-7, with 9 bases lining up with TRBD1. With V trimmed by 3 bases and J by 2 bases, 8 bases remained unmatched. CDR1 is DFQATT, CDR2 SNEGSKA, per germline (reference sequence). The CDR3 runs 15 residues. This CDR3 is CSARSGTGPAYEQYF. The CDR3 region has the DNA TGCAGTGCTAGGTCCGGGACAGGGCCCGCCTACGAGCAGTACTTC.